This T cell receptor beta chain was profiled in a study of read filtering for tumor transcriptome and immune sequencing. Findings and caveats of the study: The sorted CD138-negative fraction was a mixed bone marrow immune population, not purified T cells. IR-seq captured clonotypes deeper and more reliably than RNA-seq.

Molecular barcoded adaptors covering alpha/delta and beta/gamma chains were used on approximately 440 ng RNA. MiXCR, run by TCRdb on the reads, gives a single entry per CDR3 protein. Among around 65,000 distinct CDR3 sequences listed, 15% to 20% were seen once. Germline-derived CDR1 and CDR2 are LNHDA and SQIVND (reference sequence). V was trimmed by 2 bases and J by 0 bases, leaving 5 bases between them. This CDR3 is 14 amino acids long. This clonotype was seen many times. Its antigen is currently unknown. This TCR came from a donor aged 40 or older with multiple myeloma. The rearrangement joins TRBV19 to TRBJ1-5, with no clear D. Sequenced input: a population of CD138-negative cells sorted from bone marrow. Written as DNA, the CDR3 is TGTGCCAGTAGTATACCCATTAGCAATCAGCCCCAGCATTTT. This gives the protein CASSIPISNQPQHF.